This T cell receptor beta chain stems from a study of blood T cell repertoires in COVID-19. Across the study: The United States, Italy and Spain provided the acute and convalescent COVID-19 samples.

Generated by immunoSEQ multiplex PCR, the TCRdb table keeps only in-frame clones and is missing some. The sample includes about 200,000 clones, 80% to 90% seen only once; the top ten take 2.2%. The germline gives CDR1 SGHVS, CDR2 FNYEAQ. The V segment lost 1 base and the J segment 4 bases; nucleotides outside the gene matches: 2. There are 16 residues in the CDR3. This clone was picked up a small number of times. This chain joins TRBV7-6 and TRBJ2-2, with 11 bases fitting TRBD2. The receptor was derived from a man aged 25-40 years who had recovered from COVID-19. The source material was peripheral blood. CDR3 sequence: CASSLVTSGGTGELFF. In DNA, the CDR3 is TGTGCCAGCAGCTTAGTTACTAGCGGGGGCACCGGGGAGCTGTTTTTT.